A selection of T cell receptor beta chains follows, all from one sample in a study of Tregs in tolerant kidney transplant recipients. This table comes from immunoSEQ multiplex PCR, and its TCRdb copy is limited to in-frame clones, with some not included. The repertoire consists of about 83,000 clones, with roughly 98% occurring once and the leading ten covering 0.55% to 0.6%. This material consisted of CD4+ T cells from blood, taken before the transplant. Receptor source: a human donor who received a combined kidney and bone marrow transplant. CDR3s include the opening cysteine and the closing phenylalanine or tryptophan. A D gene is named only where the DNA matches it firmly. Size is stated for part of the rows, as once, few or many counts, or as a class when the clone is expanded.

V gene	D gene	J gene	clone size	CDR3 protein	CDR3 DNA
TRBV9	.	TRBJ1-3	.	CASSVLGGLSGNTIYF	TGTGCCAGCAGCGTTCTCGGAGGACTCTCTGGAAACACCATATATTTT
TRBV9	TRBD2	TRBJ2-1	.	CASSPRSGGTYNEQFF	TGTGCCAGCAGCCCCCGGTCGGGGGGGACCTACAATGAGCAGTTCTTC
TRBV30	TRBD1	TRBJ2-7	few	CAWSENRGLGSYEQYF	TGTGCCTGGAGTGAGAACAGGGGGCTAGGTTCCTACGAGCAGTACTTC
TRBV6-1	TRBD2	TRBJ2-5	once	CASSDTLAGTQYF	TGTGCCAGCAGTGACACCCTAGCGGGGACCCAGTACTTC
TRBV15	.	TRBJ2-7	.	CATTQGMGYEQYF	TGTGCCACCACCCAGGGGATGGGGTACGAGCAGTACTTC
TRBV9	TRBD1	TRBJ2-2	.	CASSQRQGATGELFF	TGTGCCAGCAGCCAACGACAGGGGGCCACCGGGGAGCTGTTTTTT
TRBV19	.	TRBJ1-5	.	CASSIQVYSNQPQHF	TGTGCCAGTAGTATTCAGGTTTATAGCAATCAGCCCCAGCATTTT
TRBV5-1	TRBD2	TRBJ2-1	.	CASSLDMGAGLYSIEQFF	TGCGCCAGCAGCTTGGATATGGGTGCGGGACTATATAGTATTGAGCAGTTCTTC
TRBV7-9	.	TRBJ1-4	.	CASSTRGADNEKLFF	TGTGCCAGCAGCACCAGGGGAGCCGATAATGAAAAACTGTTTTTT
TRBV7-2	.	TRBJ1-2	.	CASSLEGIYGYTF	TGTGCCAGCAGCTTGGAGGGAATCTATGGCTACACCTTC
TRBV5-1	TRBD1	TRBJ1-2	.	CASSKRTGNYGYTF	TGCGCCAGCAGCAAACGGACAGGGAACTATGGCTACACCTTC
TRBV7-9	TRBD2	TRBJ2-1	.	CASSKAGGTSWGGFF	TGTGCCAGCAGCAAAGCGGGAGGGACCTCGTGGGGTGGGTTCTTC
TRBV28	.	TRBJ2-5	.	CASIRTNQETQYF	TGTGCCAGCATAAGGACAAACCAAGAGACCCAGTACTTC
TRBV20-1	.	TRBJ1-2	.	CSPLGGNGYTF	TGCAGTCCCCTTGGAGGGAATGGCTACACCTTC
TRBV28	.	TRBJ1-3	once	CASSLFYVGQVAGNTIYF	TGTGCCAGCAGTTTATTTTATGTGGGACAAGTCGCCGGAAACACCATATATTTT
TRBV5-1	TRBD1	TRBJ2-1	.	CASSGLGQGRQNEQFF	TGCGCCAGTTCCGGCCTGGGACAGGGTCGACAGAATGAGCAGTTCTTC
TRBV11-1	TRBD1	TRBJ2-2	.	CASGDRGGMTGELFF	TGTGCCAGCGGTGACAGGGGGGGGATGACCGGGGAGCTGTTTTTT
TRBV5-1	TRBD1	TRBJ2-2	.	CASSLEVNRGTGELFF	TGCGCCAGCAGCTTGGAGGTGAACAGGGGTACCGGGGAGCTGTTTTTT
TRBV5-1	TRBD1	TRBJ1-1	.	CASSPQTGGTEAFF	TGCGCCAGCAGCCCACAAACAGGGGGGACTGAAGCTTTCTTT
TRBV7-2	.	TRBJ1-1	large	CASSPRQAYTEAFF	TGTGCCAGCAGCCCCCGCCAGGCTTACACTGAAGCTTTCTTT
TRBV28	.	TRBJ1-2	.	CASSSSGFNGYTF	TGTGCCAGCAGTTCCTCGGGTTTCAACGGCTACACCTTC
TRBV2	TRBD2	TRBJ2-3	.	CASSEDGGGADTQYF	TGTGCCAGCAGTGAAGATGGCGGGGGAGCAGATACGCAGTATTTT
TRBV7-9	.	TRBJ1-5	.	CASSLDGVSSFSNQPQHF	TGTGCCAGCAGCTTAGACGGGGTTTCAAGTTTTAGCAATCAGCCCCAGCATTTT
TRBV7-6	TRBD2	TRBJ2-1	.	CASGTSSYNEQFF	TGTGCCAGCGGGACTAGCAGTTACAATGAGCAGTTCTTC
TRBV18	TRBD1	TRBJ1-1	.	CASSRDRVPNTEAFF	TGTGCCAGCTCAAGGGACAGGGTTCCGAACACTGAAGCTTTCTTT
TRBV15	.	TRBJ1-4	.	CATSRFRIEKLFF	TGTGCCACCAGCAGATTTCGTATTGAAAAACTGTTTTTT
TRBV25-1	.	TRBJ2-3	once	CASSGERATDTQYF	TGTGCCAGCAGTGGCGAGCGGGCAACAGATACGCAGTATTTT
TRBV5-1	.	TRBJ2-1	.	CASSLRRNEQFF	TGCGCCAGCAGCTTAAGGAGGAATGAGCAGTTCTTC
TRBV4-3	TRBD2	TRBJ2-1	.	CASSQVTGGGNEQFF	TGCGCCAGCAGCCAAGTGACGGGAGGCGGTAATGAGCAGTTCTTC
TRBV6-7	.	TRBJ2-7	.	CASSPDRGLPYF	TGTGCCAGCAGCCCCGACAGAGGTTTGCCTTACTTC
TRBV9	TRBD1	TRBJ1-5	.	CASRRPGQSNQPQHF	TGTGCCAGCAGGAGACCGGGACAGAGCAATCAGCCCCAGCATTTT
TRBV6-1	TRBD2	TRBJ2-5	.	CASSEPLAGAGVGTQYF	TGTGCCAGCAGTGAACCCCTAGCGGGGGCCGGAGTGGGGACCCAGTACTTC
TRBV6-5	.	TRBJ2-1	.	CASSKRYNEQFF	TGTGCCAGCAGTAAGAGATACAATGAGCAGTTCTTC